This T cell receptor (beta chain) was profiled in a study of tumor-infiltrating lymphocytes in primary liver carcinoma. Notes on the study in general: Blood trailed tumors significantly in top-250-clone fraction (p = 0.039).

About this clonotype: The antigen is not known. One end of the junction fails to match germline, which may point to a read error.

Germline CDR1 is MGHRA and CDR2 is YSYEKL. The CDR3 runs 14 residues. A primer matching the constant region was used to make TCR beta cDNA from 500 ng of total RNA. Slightly modified ARM-PCR served as the procedure for the TCR beta libraries. These libraries came from three rounds of nested multiplex PCR. In the first two PCR rounds, TRBV1-TRBV30 forward primers were paired with a C-beta reverse primer, and each round lasted nine to ten cycles. Using its own MiXCR run on the multiplex PCR reads, TCRdb lists one record per CDR3 protein. The table has some 64,000 distinct CDR3 sequences, about three quarters seen once; the top ten hold about 40%. From around 18-30 mg of unsorted bulk tissue, DNA and RNA were co-extracted together. Each tumor sample had over 75% viable tumor cells.

J is TRBJ1-2 and V is TRBV4-1; 8 nucleotides line up with TRBD1. The source of this sequence is a man aged 40-55 years with primary liver carcinoma and hepatitis B virus infection. Sequencing was carried out using liver tumor tissue from sampling region 4. Subset: tumor region T4, right-lateral pole. The DNA for the CDR3 is TGCGCCAGCAGACAAGGGGACAGGAACTATGGCTGCGCCTTC. Translated: CASRQGDRNYGCAF.